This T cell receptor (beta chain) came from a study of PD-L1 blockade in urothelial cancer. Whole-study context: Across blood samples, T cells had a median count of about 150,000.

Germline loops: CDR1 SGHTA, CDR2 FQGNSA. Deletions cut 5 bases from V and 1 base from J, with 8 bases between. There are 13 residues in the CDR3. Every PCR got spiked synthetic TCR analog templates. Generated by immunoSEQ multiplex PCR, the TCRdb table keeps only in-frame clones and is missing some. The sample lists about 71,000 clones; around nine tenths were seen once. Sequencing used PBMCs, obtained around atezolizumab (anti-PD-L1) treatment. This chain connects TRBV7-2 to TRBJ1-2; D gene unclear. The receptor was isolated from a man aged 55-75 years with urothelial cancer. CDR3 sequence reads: CASSPRINYGYTF. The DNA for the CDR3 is TGTGCCAGCAGCCCGCGTATTAACTATGGCTACACCTTC.